This TCR beta chain emerged from a study of CD8+ T cells in alopecia areata. To note about this clone: The antigen remains undetermined.

V was trimmed by 6 bases and J by 4 bases, leaving 9 bases between them. CDR3 size: 12 residues. Per germline, CDR1 SGHRS and CDR2 YFSETQ. Extraction and reverse transcription of RNA yielded cDNA as the sequencing template. TCRdb keeps only in-frame clones here, not all; method: immunoSEQ multiplex PCR. The repertoire holds 170,000 or so clones, about 60% seen once, with over 10% in the top ten. Described treatment: oral pan-JAK inhibitor, 5-10 mg twice daily. In alopecia areata patients, both lesional scalp punch biopsies and peripheral blood were collected. General study points: Clarity of TCR sharing across patients fell short of that in mice, possibly HLA-related. Lesional scalp, especially alopecia totalis/universalis, showed higher clonality than normal scalp.

The TCR sequence derives from a human donor with alopecia areata. The chain has TRBV5-1 and TRBJ2-3; tentatively, D is TRBD1 (5 bases). Sequences were derived from CD8+ T cells sorted from blood, sampled at week 24, from a patient treated with tofacitinib. CDR3 in DNA: TGCGCCAGCACCCACAGGTCAGATACGCAGTATTTT. It encodes CASTHRSDTQYF. The entire variable domain, with the rest obtained from reference TRBV5-1 and TRBJ2-3, is as follows: KAGVTQTPRYLIKTRGQQVTLSCSPISGHRSVSWYQQTPGQGLQFLFEYFSETQRNKGNFPGRFSGRQFSNSRSEMNVSTLELGDSALYLCASTHRSDTQYFGPGTRLTVL.